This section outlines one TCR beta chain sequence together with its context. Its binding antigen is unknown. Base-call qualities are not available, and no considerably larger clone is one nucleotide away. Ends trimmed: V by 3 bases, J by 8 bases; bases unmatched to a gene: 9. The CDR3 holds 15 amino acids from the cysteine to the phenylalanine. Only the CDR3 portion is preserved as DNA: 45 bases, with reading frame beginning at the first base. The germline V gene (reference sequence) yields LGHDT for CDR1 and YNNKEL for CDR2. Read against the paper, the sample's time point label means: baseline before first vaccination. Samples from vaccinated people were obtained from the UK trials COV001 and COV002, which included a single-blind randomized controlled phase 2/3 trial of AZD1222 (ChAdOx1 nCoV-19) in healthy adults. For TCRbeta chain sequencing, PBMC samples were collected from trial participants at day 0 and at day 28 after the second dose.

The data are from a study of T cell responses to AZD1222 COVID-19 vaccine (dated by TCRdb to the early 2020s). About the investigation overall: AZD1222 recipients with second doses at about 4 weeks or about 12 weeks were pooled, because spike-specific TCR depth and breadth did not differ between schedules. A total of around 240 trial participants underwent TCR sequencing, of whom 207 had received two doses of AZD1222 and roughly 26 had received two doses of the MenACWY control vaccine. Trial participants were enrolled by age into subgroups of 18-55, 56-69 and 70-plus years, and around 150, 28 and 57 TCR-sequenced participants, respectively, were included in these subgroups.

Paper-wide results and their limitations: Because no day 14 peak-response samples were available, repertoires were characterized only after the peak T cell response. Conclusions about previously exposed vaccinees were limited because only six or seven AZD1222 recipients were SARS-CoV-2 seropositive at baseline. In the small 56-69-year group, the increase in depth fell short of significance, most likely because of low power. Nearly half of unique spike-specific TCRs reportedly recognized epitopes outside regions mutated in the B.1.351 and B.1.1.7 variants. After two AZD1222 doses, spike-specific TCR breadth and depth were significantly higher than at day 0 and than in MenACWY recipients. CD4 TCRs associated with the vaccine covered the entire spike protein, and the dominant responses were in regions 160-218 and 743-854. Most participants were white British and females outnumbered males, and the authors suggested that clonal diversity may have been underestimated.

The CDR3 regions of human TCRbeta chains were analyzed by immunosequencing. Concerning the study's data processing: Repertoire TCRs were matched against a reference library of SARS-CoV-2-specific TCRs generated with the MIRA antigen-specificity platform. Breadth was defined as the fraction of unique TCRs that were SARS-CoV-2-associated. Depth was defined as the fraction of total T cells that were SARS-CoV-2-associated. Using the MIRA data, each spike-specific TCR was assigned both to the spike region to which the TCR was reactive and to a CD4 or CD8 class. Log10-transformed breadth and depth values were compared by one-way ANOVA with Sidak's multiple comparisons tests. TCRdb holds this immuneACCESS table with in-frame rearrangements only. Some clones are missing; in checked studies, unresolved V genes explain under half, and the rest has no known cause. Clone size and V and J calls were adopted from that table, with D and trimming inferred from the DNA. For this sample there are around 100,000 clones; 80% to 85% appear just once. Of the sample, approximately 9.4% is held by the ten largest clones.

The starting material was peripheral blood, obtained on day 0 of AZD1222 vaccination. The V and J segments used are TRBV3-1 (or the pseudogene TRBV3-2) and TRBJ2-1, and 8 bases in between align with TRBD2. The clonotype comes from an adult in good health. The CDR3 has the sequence CASSQGLEAKDEQFF. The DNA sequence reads TGTGCCAGCAGCCAGGGACTAGAGGCTAAGGATGAGCAGTTCTTC.